Shown below are 28 T cell receptor beta chains from a single sample sequenced in a study of STAT5B mutations in CD4+ large granular lymphocyte leukemia. Libraries were prepared by immunoSEQ multiplex PCR; TCRdb keeps only in-frame clonotypes and omits some of them. The sample lists tens of thousands of clones; roughly 72% were seen once. The sample consisted of CD4+ T cells from blood buffy coats. These receptors were taken from a human donor in good health.

The V and J genes are TRBV7-9 and TRBJ2-5, with TRBD2 matching over 15 bases. J lost 5 bases, V lost 4 bases, and 8 bases had no gene match. The CDR3 spans 17 residues. Germline CDR1 reads SEHNR; CDR2 reads FQNEAQ (reference sequence). The CDR3 DNA reads TGTGCCAGCAGCTCGGGACTAGCGGGGGGCCTTTTCGAGACCCAGTACTTC. Encoded protein: CASSSGLAGGLFETQYF.

The rearrangement links TRBV15 to TRBJ1-2, with a possible D match to TRBD1 (6 bases). The germline gives CDR1 LNHNV, CDR2 YYDKDF (reference sequence). Trimming stripped 4 bases from V and 7 bases from J, with 13 bases between. This CDR3 is 13 amino acids long. CDR3 residues: CATSIRTGSGYTF. The DNA for the CDR3 is TGTGCCACCAGCATAAGAACAGGGTCTGGCTACACCTTC.

The sample holds a few counts of this clone. The V gene is TRBV5-1, the J gene TRBJ1-1; D uncertain. V dropped 3 bases and J dropped 2 bases, with 8 bases sitting between them. Germline CDR1 SGHRS, CDR2 YFSETQ. This CDR3 is 13 amino acids long. CDR3 region: CASSSVDNTEAFF. CDR3 bases: TGCGCCAGCAGCTCCGTGGATAACACTGAAGCTTTCTTT. The variable domain in full, completed from reference TRBV5-1 and TRBJ1-1, reads KAGVTQTPRYLIKTRGQQVTLSCSPISGHRSVSWYQQTPGQGLQFLFEYFSETQRNKGNFPGRFSGRQFSNSRSEMNVSTLELGDSALYLCASSSVDNTEAFFGQGTRLTVV.

The chain has TRBV19 and TRBJ1-1, with TRBD1 identical over 10 bases. CDR1 and CDR2 (germline): LNHDA, SQIVND (reference sequence). The V segment lost 3 bases and the J segment 7 bases; nucleotides outside the gene matches: 8. The CDR3 has 15 amino acids. The CDR3: CASSIHRDRGYEAFF. The CDR3 DNA is TGTGCCAGTAGTATCCACCGGGACAGGGGATATGAAGCTTTCTTT.

This clone came up a few times. The V call is TRBV5-8, the J call TRBJ2-1; D unresolved. Germline assignment: CDR1 SGHTS and CDR2 YDEGEE. The V end lost 4 bases, the J end lost 13 bases, and 9 bases lay between the germline ends. This CDR3 has 10 amino acids. The CDR3 DNA follows: TGTGCCAGCAGCATCCGGGCCCAGTTCTTC. It specifies CASSIRAQFF.

This clone was picked up a small number of times. This chain connects TRBV18 to TRBJ1-5; 10 bases are a match to TRBD1. Germline CDR1 and CDR2: KGHSH and LQKENI. J lost 3 bases, V lost 6 bases, and 8 bases had no gene match. The CDR3 contains 16 residues. The CDR3: CASSPGTGVNNQPQHF. The DNA for the CDR3 is TGTGCCAGCTCCCCCGGGACAGGGGTCAACAATCAGCCCCAGCATTTT.

This rearrangement joins TRBV4-1 to TRBJ1-3, with 11 nucleotides matching TRBD1. Germline loops: CDR1 MGHRA, CDR2 YSYEKL. Trimming removed 0 bases from V and 4 bases from J; junction bases left unmatched: 8. The CDR3 spans 18 residues. The CDR3 reads CASSQDRGQGAGGNTIYF. The CDR3 bases are TGCGCCAGCAGCCAAGATCGCGGACAGGGGGCCGGCGGAAACACCATATATTTT.

This clone was seen just once. This chain links TRBV25-1 with TRBJ2-3; D is possibly TRBD2 (5 bases). The CDR3 is 13 residues long. Germline CDR1 reads MGHDK; CDR2 reads SYGVNS. Trimming removed 6 bases at V and 1 base at J, with 8 bases between. CDR3 residues: CASSRGGTDTQYF. In nucleotides, the CDR3 is TGTGCCAGCAGCCGGGGAGGCACAGATACGCAGTATTTT.

This sequence joins TRBV7-2 and TRBJ1-2; TRBD1 matches at 7 bases. Germline CDR1 and CDR2: SGHTA and FQGNSA. Germline trimming cut 5 bases from V and 8 bases from J; bases unmatched to any gene: 17. This CDR3 has 16 amino acids. The CDR3 DNA is TGTGCCAGCAGCCTTCCTTCCAGCAGGGACAGCCAAGGCTACACCTTC. Protein sequence: CASSLPSSRDSQGYTF.

This rearrangement joins TRBV18 to TRBJ1-1; maybe TRBD1 (5 bases). Germline V gives CDR1 KGHSH, CDR2 LQKENI. CDR3 length equals 14 residues. The V end lost 6 bases, the J end lost 3 bases, and 14 bases lay between the germline ends. The CDR3 spells CASSRRRGDTEAFF. CDR3 sequence (DNA): TGTGCCAGCTCCAGACGGAGAGGGGACACTGAAGCTTTCTTT.

V and J are TRBV7-9 and TRBJ2-3, with TRBD2 matching over 12 bases. The J segment lost 6 bases and the V segment lost 5 bases, leaving 12 bases of the junction unmatched. Germline V gives CDR1 SEHNR, CDR2 FQNEAQ (reference sequence). The CDR3 totals 17 residues. CDR3 nucleotides: TGTGCCAGCAGCCAAAGACTAGCGGGGGAGGCGCGGGATACGCAGTATTTT. This translates into CASSQRLAGEARDTQYF.

The chain has TRBV6-6 and TRBJ1-4, with 9 bases fitting TRBD1. This CDR3 contains 15 residues. The ends lost 0 bases at V and 7 bases at J; junction bases unmatched: 3. Looked up from germline, CDR1 is MNHNY and CDR2 is SVGAGI (reference sequence). Here the CDR3 reads CASSYSQGAGEKLFF. CDR3 bases: TGTGCCAGCAGTTACTCACAGGGGGCTGGTGAAAAACTGTTTTTT.

Here the CDR3 reads CASSLVIPGTGELFF. The CDR3 DNA sequence: TGCGCCAGCAGCTTGGTTATCCCTGGGACCGGGGAGCTGTTTTTT. The rearrangement links TRBV5-1 to TRBJ2-2; D unresolved. CDR3 length: 15 amino acids. Trimming removed 0 bases at V and 5 bases at J, with 11 bases between. CDR1 and CDR2 from the germline V gene are SGHRS and YFSETQ.

This clone was seen a handful of times. The CDR3 reads CASRPGTAEAFF. CDR3 DNA: TGTGCCAGCAGACCGGGGACAGCTGAAGCTTTCTTT. V is TRBV6-6 and J is TRBJ1-1; TRBD1 matches 7 bases. From germline, CDR1 is MNHNY and CDR2 SVGAGI (reference sequence). V lost 6 bases and J lost 6; bases outside the gene matches: 4. The CDR3 loop spans 12 amino acids.

This chain links TRBV29-1 with TRBJ1-1, with D maybe TRBD1 (6 bases). Trimming removed 5 bases at V and 5 bases at J, with 15 bases between. The CDR3 totals 13 residues. Germline V gene sequence: CDR1 SQVTM, CDR2 ANQGSEA. Here the CDR3 reads CSVSQGGGTEAFF. DNA of the CDR3: TGCAGCGTTTCACAGGGTGGTGGTACTGAAGCTTTCTTT.

The rearrangement links TRBV21-1 to TRBJ2-5; TRBD1 was called by the table and not checked on the DNA. TRBV21-1 counts as a pseudogene. The CDR3 contains 15 residues. The CDR3 spells CASSPTRQGEETQYF. DNA for the CDR3: TGTGCCAGCAGCCCCACCCGCCAGGGCGAAGAGACCCAGTACTTC.

This chain joins TRBV10-3 and TRBJ2-1; D is perhaps TRBD1 (5 bases). Germline loops: CDR1 ENHRY, CDR2 SYGVKD. Trimming removed 6 bases from V and 6 bases from J, with 18 bases in between. This CDR3 is built from 15 residues. The CDR3 bases are TGTGCCATCAGCCTCAGGGCCCATCCTTCCAATGAGCAGTTCTTC. This codes for CAISLRAHPSNEQFF.

The V and J genes are TRBV2 and TRBJ1-2, with TRBD1 matching over 7 bases. This CDR3 contains 14 residues. Germline assignment: CDR1 SNHLY and CDR2 FYNNEI. V shed 5 bases and J 2 bases; nucleotides not matched to a gene: 5. The CDR3, as DNA: TGTGCCAGCAGTCTGGACAGGATCAACTATGGCTACACCTTC. Translating gives CASSLDRINYGYTF.

J is TRBJ1-4 and V is TRBV9; D gene unclear. Germline CDR1 SGDLS, CDR2 YYNGEE. The V and J ends lost 0 bases and 4 bases respectively, with 10 bases between them. The CDR3 runs to 15 residues. The CDR3: CASSVGAGYNEKLFF. In nucleotides, the CDR3 is TGTGCCAGCAGCGTAGGGGCAGGCTATAATGAAAAACTGTTTTTT.

The chain combines TRBV6-6 with TRBJ1-2; 9 positions agree with TRBD1. The germline CDR1 and CDR2 sequences are MNHNY and SVGAGI (reference sequence). CDR3 length: 15 residues. The V and J ends lost 2 bases and 2 bases, in that order; junction bases with no gene match: 3. The CDR3 DNA reads as TGTGCCAGCAGTTACGGAGGACAGGGGAACTATGGCTACACCTTC. Protein: CASSYGGQGNYGYTF.

V usage is TRBV27 and J usage is TRBJ2-1, with 7 bases fitting TRBD1. This CDR3 spans 13 amino acids. J was trimmed by 12 bases and V by 2 bases; bases with no gene match: 7. CDR1 is MNHEY and CDR2 is SMNVEV in the germline V gene (reference sequence). This chain's CDR3 is CASSLDRAGWQFF. CDR3 sequence (DNA): TGTGCCAGCAGTTTAGACAGGGCAGGTTGGCAGTTCTTC.

The V and J genes are TRBV5-6 and TRBJ1-1, with D possibly being TRBD1 (6 bases). Trimming left V 0 bases short and J 1 base short, with 16 bases between. Germline-derived CDR1 and CDR2 are SGHDT and YYEEEE. The CDR3 consists of 17 residues. CDR3 sequence: CASSLERNTRGNTEAFF. In DNA, the CDR3 is TGTGCCAGCAGCTTGGAACGTAACACCAGGGGGAACACTGAAGCTTTCTTT.

A few counts support this clone. The chain has TRBV6-1 and TRBJ1-1; D might be TRBD1 (6 bases). V was clipped by 5 bases and J by 6 bases, with 19 bases between them. CDR1 and CDR2 (germline): MNHNS, SASEGT. The CDR3 length is 15 residues. The CDR3 here is CASSTGTTEWAEAFF. The CDR3 region has the DNA TGTGCCAGCAGTACCGGGACAACCGAATGGGCTGAAGCTTTCTTT.

In this sample, this clone turned up once. J is TRBJ2-7 and V is TRBV4-2, with 8 bases that match TRBD2. V dropped 1 base and J dropped 3; count of bases not matched to a gene: 5. CDR1 and CDR2 (germline): LGHNA, YNFKEQ. CDR3 length: 15 amino acids. CDR3 region: CASSQGRGGGYEQYF. CDR3 DNA sequence: TGTGCCAGCAGCCAAGGCCGGGGGGGCGGCTACGAGCAGTACTTC.

The chain couples TRBV10-2 to TRBJ2-3, with TRBD2 identical over 9 bases. J was trimmed by 0 bases and V by 0 bases; bases with no gene match: 4. Looked up from germline, CDR1 is WSHSY and CDR2 is SAAADI. This CDR3 region has 17 residues. The CDR3 DNA sequence: TGCGCCAGCAGTGAGTCGCGCGGGGGGGCCAGCACAGATACGCAGTATTTT. It yields the protein CASSESRGGASTDTQYF.

The rearrangement joins TRBV18 to TRBJ1-4; D is possibly TRBD1 (6 bases). Looked up from germline, CDR1 is KGHSH and CDR2 is LQKENI. The CDR3 has 14 residues. V lost 2 bases, J lost 7 bases, and 11 bases lay in between. The DNA for the CDR3 is TGTGCCAGCTCACCATCGGGAGGGGGTGAAAAACTGTTTTTT. This gives the protein CASSPSGGGEKLFF.

The J gene is TRBJ1-1, the V gene TRBV27; D ambiguous. V shed 5 bases and J shed 1 base, with 14 bases lying between them. The CDR3 has 15 amino acids. CDR1 and CDR2 from the germline V gene are MNHEY and SMNVEV (reference sequence). The CDR3 sequence: CASSLQGQANTEAFF. Here the CDR3 DNA reads TGTGCCAGCAGTCTTCAAGGGCAGGCGAACACTGAAGCTTTCTTT.

This chain connects TRBV5-1 to TRBJ2-5; 15 bases agree with TRBD2. This CDR3 comprises 19 residues. Per germline, CDR1 SGHRS and CDR2 YFSETQ. Trimming removed 4 bases from V and 5 bases from J; junction bases left unmatched: 15. DNA of the CDR3: TGCGCCAGCAGCATCTCGCCCCGGACTAGCGGGGGGGCGGACGAGACCCAGTACTTC. Translating gives CASSISPRTSGGADETQYF.